This T cell receptor beta chain comes out of a study of identifying expanded T cells in peripheral blood. Study findings and constraints: Approximately two-week clone count variance significantly increased as total template count grew. Technical replicates showed approximately 1.2 changed clones; around 2 weeks roughly 16; four weeks 19.

Only in-frame clones appear in the TCRdb table, and some are missing; sequencing was by immunoSEQ multiplex PCR. The sample has 45,000 to 65,000 clones, approximately 80% seen once; the top ten hold around 15%. During the collection period, no donor immune events like infections were recorded. This CDR3 has 14 residues. Germline-derived CDR1 and CDR2 are MNHNS and SASEGT. J was trimmed by 7 bases and V by 1 base; bases with no gene match: 7. In the case of this clone: Its matching antigen is unknown.

This clonotype was sampled from a person aged 18 to 70 in good health. The chain is built from TRBV6-1 and TRBJ2-7, with 7 bases fitting TRBD2. The sequenced sample consisted of blood. Here the CDR3 DNA reads TGTGCCAGCAGTGAAGGGGACTTCGGGGGGGAGCAGTACGTC. Its protein product is CASSEGDFGGEQYV.